This is a list of T cell receptor beta chains from one sample in a study of OX40 agonist ivuxolimab in advanced cancers. Measured with immunoSEQ multiplex PCR; TCRdb has only the in-frame clones, and not every one. The profile shows about 50,000 clones, 80% of them singletons. This specimen consisted of CD4+ or CD8+ T cells sorted from blood, obtained in a trial of the OX40 agonist ivuxolimab. The receptors were sampled from an adult with an advanced solid tumor such as melanoma, head and neck, liver or kidney cancer. CDR3s include the opening cysteine and the closing phenylalanine or tryptophan. D genes are given only for firm matches. Part of the rows lack a size; the others show once, few, many or a class for expanded clones.

>TRBD2|.|17|TRBV10-2|TRBJ2-7
TGCGCCAGCACCAACGGACTAGCGGGCCAAAGCTCCTACGAGCAGTACTTC
CASTNGLAGQSSYEQYF
>.|.|14|TRBV28|TRBJ1-1
TGTTCTCTCGCAAAGGCCCCTATGAACACTGAAGCTTTCTTT
CSLAKAPMNTEAFF
>.|once|13|TRBV7-2|TRBJ1-1
TGTGCCAGCAGCTTCGGCGGGAGCACTGAAGCTTTCTTT
CASSFGGSTEAFF
>TRBD1|.|11|TRBV29-1|TRBJ2-7
TGCAGCGTTAGGACAGGGGACGAGCAGTACTTC
CSVRTGDEQYF
>TRBD1|.|13|TRBV6-1|TRBJ1-5
TGTGCCGGCACAGGGGGCGCGGGTCAGCCCCAGCATTTT
CAGTGGAGQPQHF
>.|.|15|TRBV9|TRBJ2-5
TGTGCCAGCAGCCCCCCGTCTAGCTCATGGGAGACCCAGTACTTC
CASSPPSSSWETQYF
>.|.|13|TRBV18|TRBJ2-3
TGTGCCAGCTCACCTCGCGTATCAGATACGCAGTATTTT
CASSPRVSDTQYF
>TRBD1|.|16|TRBV11-2|TRBJ1-6
TGTGCCAGCAGCCAGCCGGACAGGGAAAGGAATTCACCCCTCCACTTT
CASSQPDRERNSPLHF
>TRBD1|.|12|TRBV6-1|TRBJ2-7
TGTGCCAGCAGACCGACAGGGGGGGCGCAGTACTTC
CASRPTGGAQYF
>TRBD2|.|16|TRBV5-6|TRBJ2-3
TGTGCCAGCAGCTTGGGACTAGCGGGGATCACAGATACGCAGTATTTT
CASSLGLAGITDTQYF
>.|.|16|TRBV9|TRBJ2-3
TGTGCCAGCAGCGTAGCTACTGGACAAGGCACAGATACGCAGTATTTT
CASSVATGQGTDTQYF
>.|.|17|TRBV5-1|TRBJ2-5
TGCGCCAGCAGCTTGGGAGCCGGGGGACACTTCCAAGAGACCCAGTACTTC
CASSLGAGGHFQETQYF
>TRBD1|.|13|TRBV28|TRBJ1-1
TGTGCCAGCAGGGGGACAGGGGCCACTGAAGCTTTCTTT
CASRGTGATEAFF
>TRBD1|.|15|TRBV10-2|TRBJ2-1
TGCGCCAGCAGACAGTCCCGGGACAGGACCAATGAGCAGTTCTTC
CASRQSRDRTNEQFF
>TRBD2|.|15|TRBV6-5|TRBJ2-2
TGTGCCAGCAGATTCGGGGGGGCGAACACCGGGGAGCTGTTTTTT
CASRFGGANTGELFF
>TRBD1|.|14|TRBV5-1|TRBJ2-5
TGCGCCAGCAGCTCGGGACAGTACCAAGAGACCCAGTACTTC
CASSSGQYQETQYF
>.|.|13|TRBV7-2|TRBJ1-2
TGTGCCAGCAGCTTAGGGGGGAAGAATGGCTACACCTTC
CASSLGGKNGYTF
>.|.|15|TRBV7-2|TRBJ2-7
TGTGCCAGCAGTATATTTCAGGGGTACTCCTACGAGCAGTACTTC
CASSIFQGYSYEQYF
>.|.|15|TRBV7-2|TRBJ1-6
TGTGCCAGCAGCTTACTAGGAACACTTAATTCACCCCTCCACTTT
CASSLLGTLNSPLHF
>TRBD1|.|12|TRBV28|TRBJ1-5
TGTGCCAGCAGTTCCAGGGGGCAAGGATGGCATTTT
CASSSRGQGWHF
>.|.|17|TRBV2|TRBJ2-6
TGTGCCAGCAGTTTACCCGAGACAGGCTCTGGGGCCAACGTCCTGACTTTC
CASSLPETGSGANVLTF
>TRBD2|few|16|TRBV7-6|TRBJ2-7
TGTGCCAGCAGCTTATACCCGGGAGGAGGGTCCTACGAGCAGTACTTC
CASSLYPGGGSYEQYF
>TRBD1|.|16|TRBV19|TRBJ1-5
TGTGCCAGTAGTTTTGCCGGGACAGGGGGCGATCAGCCCCAGCATTTT
CASSFAGTGGDQPQHF
>.|.|16|TRBV18|TRBJ1-1
TGTGCCAGCTCACCAAGCTCCGCAGGGGTGGGCACTGAAGCTTTCTTT
CASSPSSAGVGTEAFF
>.|.|11|TRBV25-1|TRBJ1-1
TGTGCCAGCAGGGCTTACACTGAAGCTTTCTTT
CASRAYTEAFF
>.|few|13|TRBV10-2|TRBJ2-5
TGCGCCACCCTAAGCCAGGGTCGAAAGACCCAGTACTTC
CATLSQGRKTQYF
>.|.|14|TRBV11-1|TRBJ1-1
TGTGCCAGCAGCAAAGAGATATTGAACACTGAAGCTTTCTTT
CASSKEILNTEAFF
>.|.|18|TRBV18|TRBJ1-1
TGTGCCAGCTCGTCTGAGTGGTGGGGTGAGGTACCGGACACTGAAGCTTTCTTT
CASSSEWWGEVPDTEAFF
>TRBD1|.|15|TRBV28|TRBJ1-5
TGTGCCAGCTGCGTCCTTCAGGGGGCATATCAGCCCCAGCATTTT
CASCVLQGAYQPQHF
>TRBD1|.|13|TRBV5-5|TRBJ1-5
TGTGCCAGCAGCATCGACAGGGCTCAGCCCCAGCATTTT
CASSIDRAQPQHF
>.|once|14|TRBV5-4|TRBJ2-5
TGTGCCAGCAGCTTGGCTAGCGTCCAAGAGACCCAGTACTTC
CASSLASVQETQYF
>.|.|16|TRBV4-3|TRBJ2-2
TGCGCCAGCAGCCCTAAAGCGAACGCGAACACCGGGGAGCTGTTTTTT
CASSPKANANTGELFF
>.|once|16|TRBV29-1|TRBJ2-1
TGCAGCGTTGTTCCGACTCTTGGAAGCTCCTACAATGAGCAGTTCTTC
CSVVPTLGSSYNEQFF
>TRBD1|.|19|TRBV4-1|TRBJ2-1
TGCGCCAGCAGCCAAGATCTTGGGCGGGCCAGGGGGTCCTACAATGAGCAGTTCTTC
CASSQDLGRARGSYNEQFF
>.|once|13|TRBV5-1|TRBJ2-5
TGCGCCAGCAGCTTGGTGCTGCGGGAGACCCAGTACTTC
CASSLVLRETQYF
>TRBD1|.|16|TRBV7-8|TRBJ1-1
TGTGCCAGCAGGTCCGCCCTGACAGGGGAGGGGGCTGAAGCTTTCTTT
CASRSALTGEGAEAFF
>TRBD1|.|15|TRBV2|TRBJ1-5
TGTGCCAGCGCGGGACAGTCCGTTAGCAATCAGCCCCAGCATTTT
CASAGQSVSNQPQHF
>.|.|11|TRBV7-9|TRBJ2-7
TGTGGGGCAGGGTTCTCCTACGAGCAGTACTTC
CGAGFSYEQYF
>.|.|12|TRBV7-9|TRBJ1-5
TGTGCCAGCAGCTTGAATGTTCAGCCCCAGCATTTT
CASSLNVQPQHF
>.|.|13|TRBV27|TRBJ1-1
TGTGCCAGCAGTGGACAGATGAACACTGAAGCTTTCTTT
CASSGQMNTEAFF
>.|.|15|TRBV28|TRBJ2-1
TGTGCCAGCAGCGAGAGGTTTAGCTCCTACAATGAGCAGTTCTTC
CASSERFSSYNEQFF
>.|.|15|TRBV10-1|TRBJ2-7
TGCGCCAGCAGTGAGTCGTCCGGGAGTGGGTACGAGCAGTACTTC
CASSESSGSGYEQYF
>.|once|14|TRBV5-1|TRBJ2-5
TGCGCCAGCAGCTTCGACAGGCCGTTGGGGACCCAGTACTTC
CASSFDRPLGTQYF
>.|.|12|TRBV5-6|TRBJ2-5
TGTGCCAGCAGCTTGGTGGGAGAGACCCAGTACTTC
CASSLVGETQYF